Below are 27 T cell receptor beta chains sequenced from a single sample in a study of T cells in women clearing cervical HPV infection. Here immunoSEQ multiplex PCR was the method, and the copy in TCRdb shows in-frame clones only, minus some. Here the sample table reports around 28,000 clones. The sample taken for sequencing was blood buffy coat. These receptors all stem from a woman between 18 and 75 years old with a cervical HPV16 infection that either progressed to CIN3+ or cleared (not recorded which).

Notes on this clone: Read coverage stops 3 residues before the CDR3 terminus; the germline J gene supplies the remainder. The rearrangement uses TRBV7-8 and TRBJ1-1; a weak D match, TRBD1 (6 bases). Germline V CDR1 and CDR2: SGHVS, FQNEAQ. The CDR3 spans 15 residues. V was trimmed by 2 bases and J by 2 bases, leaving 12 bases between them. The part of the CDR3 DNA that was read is TGTGCCAGCAGCTTAACGGACAGTCCTAACACTGAA. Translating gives CASSLTDSPNTE. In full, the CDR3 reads CASSLTDSPNTEAFF. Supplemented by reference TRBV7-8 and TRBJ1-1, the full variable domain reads GAGVSQSPRYKVAKRGQDVALRCDPISGHVSLFWYQQALGQGPEFLTYFQNEAQLDKSGLPSDRFFAERPEGSVSTLKIQRTQQEDSAVYLCASSLTDSPNTEAFFGQGTRLTVV.

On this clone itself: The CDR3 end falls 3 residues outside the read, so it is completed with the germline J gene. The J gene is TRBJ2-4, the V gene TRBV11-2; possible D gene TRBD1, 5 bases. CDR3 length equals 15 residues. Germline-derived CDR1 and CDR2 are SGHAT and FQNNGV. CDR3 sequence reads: CASSPRTVGQETQYF. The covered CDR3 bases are TGTGCCAGCAGCCCCCGGACGGTGGGGCAAGAGACT.

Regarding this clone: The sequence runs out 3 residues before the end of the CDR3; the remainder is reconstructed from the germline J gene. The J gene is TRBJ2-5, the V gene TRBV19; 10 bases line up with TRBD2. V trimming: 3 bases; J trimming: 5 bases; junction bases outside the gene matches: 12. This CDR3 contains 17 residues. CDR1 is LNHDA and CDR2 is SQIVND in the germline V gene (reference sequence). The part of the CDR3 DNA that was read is TGTGCCAGTAGTATGGCGTGGGGAGCGGGGGGGCGGGAGACC. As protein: CASSMAWGAGGRET. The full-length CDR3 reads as CASSMAWGAGGRETQYF.

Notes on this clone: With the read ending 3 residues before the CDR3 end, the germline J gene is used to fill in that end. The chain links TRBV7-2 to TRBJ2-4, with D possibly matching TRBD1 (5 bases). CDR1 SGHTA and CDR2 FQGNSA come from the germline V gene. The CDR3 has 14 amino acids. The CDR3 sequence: CASSQGRVSYGQYF. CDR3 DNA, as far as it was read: TGTGCCAGCAGCCAAGGCAGGGTGAGCTATGGT. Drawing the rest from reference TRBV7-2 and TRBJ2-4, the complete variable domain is GAGVSQSPSNKVTEKGKDVELRCDPISGHTALYWYRQSLGQGLEFLIYFQGNSAPDKSGLPSDRFSAERTGGSVSTLTIQRTQQEDSAVYLCASSQGRVSYGQYFGAGTRLSVL.

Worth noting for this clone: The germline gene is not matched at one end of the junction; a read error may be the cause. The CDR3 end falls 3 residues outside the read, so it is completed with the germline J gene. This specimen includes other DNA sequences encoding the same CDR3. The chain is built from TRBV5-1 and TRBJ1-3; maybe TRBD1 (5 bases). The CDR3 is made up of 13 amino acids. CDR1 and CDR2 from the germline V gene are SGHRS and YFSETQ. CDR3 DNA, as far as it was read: TGCGCCAGCAGCTCAGGGAAGGAAAACACA. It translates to CASSSGKENT. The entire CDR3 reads CASSSGKENTIYF. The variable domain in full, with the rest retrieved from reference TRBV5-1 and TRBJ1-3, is KAGVTQTPRYLIKTRGQQVTLSCSPISGHRSVSWYQQTPGQGLQFLFEYFSETQRNKGNFPGRFSGRQFSNSRSEMNVSTLELGDSALYLCASSSGKENTIYFGEGSWLTVV.

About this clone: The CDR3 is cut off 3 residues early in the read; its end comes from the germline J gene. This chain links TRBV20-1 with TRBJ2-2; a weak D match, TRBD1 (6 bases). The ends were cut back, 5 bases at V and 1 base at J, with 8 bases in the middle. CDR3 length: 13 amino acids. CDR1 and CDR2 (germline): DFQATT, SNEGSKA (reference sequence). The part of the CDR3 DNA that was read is TGCAGTGCTTCGGGACAGAACACCGGGGAG. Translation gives CSASGQNTGE. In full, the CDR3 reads CSASGQNTGELFF.

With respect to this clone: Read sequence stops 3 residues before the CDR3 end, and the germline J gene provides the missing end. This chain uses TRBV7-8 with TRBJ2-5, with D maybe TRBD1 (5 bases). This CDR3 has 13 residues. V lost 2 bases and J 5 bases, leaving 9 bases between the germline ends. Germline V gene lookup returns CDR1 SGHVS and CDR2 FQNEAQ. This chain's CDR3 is CASSLFNRETQYF. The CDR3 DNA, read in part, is TGTGCCAGCAGCTTATTTAACAGGGAGACC.

CDR3 bases read: TGCAGTGCTACCGACAGGGATAATGGC. Translation gives CSATDRDNG. The complete CDR3 reads CSATDRDNGYTF. V gene TRBV20-1 combines with J gene TRBJ1-2, with 7 bases fitting TRBD1. The CDR3 is cut off 3 residues early in the read; its end comes from the germline J gene. The V gene end was trimmed by 4 bases and the J gene end by 6 bases; junction bases not matched to a gene: 5. Germline CDR1 reads DFQATT; CDR2 reads SNEGSKA (reference sequence). This CDR3 spans 12 amino acids.

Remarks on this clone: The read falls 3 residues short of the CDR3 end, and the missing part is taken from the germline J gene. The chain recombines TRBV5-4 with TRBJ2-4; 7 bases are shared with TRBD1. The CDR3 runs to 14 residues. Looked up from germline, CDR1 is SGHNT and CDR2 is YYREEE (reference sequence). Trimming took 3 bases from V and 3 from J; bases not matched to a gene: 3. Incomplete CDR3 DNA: TGTGCCAGCAGCTCCCGGGACAGCAAAAACATT. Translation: CASSSRDSKNI. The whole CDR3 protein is CASSSRDSKNIQYF.

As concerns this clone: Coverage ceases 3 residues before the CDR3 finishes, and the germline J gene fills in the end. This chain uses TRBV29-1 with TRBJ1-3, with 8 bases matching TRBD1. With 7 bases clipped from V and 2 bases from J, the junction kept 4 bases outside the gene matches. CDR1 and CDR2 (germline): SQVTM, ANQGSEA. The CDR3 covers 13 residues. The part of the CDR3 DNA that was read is TGCAGCGGGTGGACAGGGCCTGGAAACACC. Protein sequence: CSGWTGPGNT. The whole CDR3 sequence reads CSGWTGPGNTIYF.

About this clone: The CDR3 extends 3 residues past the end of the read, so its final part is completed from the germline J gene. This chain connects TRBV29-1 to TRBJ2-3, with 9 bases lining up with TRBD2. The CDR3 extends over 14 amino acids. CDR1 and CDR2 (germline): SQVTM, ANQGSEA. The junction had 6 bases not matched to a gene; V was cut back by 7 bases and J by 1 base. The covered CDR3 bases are TGCAGCGGGACTAGCGCTTTGGGCACAGATACG. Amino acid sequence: CSGTSALGTDT. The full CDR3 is CSGTSALGTDTQYF.

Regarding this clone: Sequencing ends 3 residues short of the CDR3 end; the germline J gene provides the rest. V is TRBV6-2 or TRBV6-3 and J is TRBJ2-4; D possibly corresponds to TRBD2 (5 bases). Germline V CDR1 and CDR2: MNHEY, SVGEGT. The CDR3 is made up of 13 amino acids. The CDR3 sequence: CASSYLLKEGQYF. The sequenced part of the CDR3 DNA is TGTGCCAGCAGTTACCTCCTCAAAGAGGGT.

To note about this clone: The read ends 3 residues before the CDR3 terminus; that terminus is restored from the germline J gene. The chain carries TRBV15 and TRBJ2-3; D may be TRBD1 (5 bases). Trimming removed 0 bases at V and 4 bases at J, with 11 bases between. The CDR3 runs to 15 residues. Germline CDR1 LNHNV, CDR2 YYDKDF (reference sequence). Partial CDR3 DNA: TGTGCCACCAGCAGAGATGGGGCTAGATCAGATACG. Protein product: CATSRDGARSDT. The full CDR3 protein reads CATSRDGARSDTQYF.

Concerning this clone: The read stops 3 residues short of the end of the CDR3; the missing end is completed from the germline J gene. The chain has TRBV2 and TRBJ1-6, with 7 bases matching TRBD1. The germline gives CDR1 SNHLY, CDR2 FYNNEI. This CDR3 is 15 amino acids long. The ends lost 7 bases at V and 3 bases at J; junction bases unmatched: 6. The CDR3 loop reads CASNFRDSYNSPLHF. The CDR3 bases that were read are TGTGCCAGCAATTTCCGGGACAGCTATAATTCACCC.

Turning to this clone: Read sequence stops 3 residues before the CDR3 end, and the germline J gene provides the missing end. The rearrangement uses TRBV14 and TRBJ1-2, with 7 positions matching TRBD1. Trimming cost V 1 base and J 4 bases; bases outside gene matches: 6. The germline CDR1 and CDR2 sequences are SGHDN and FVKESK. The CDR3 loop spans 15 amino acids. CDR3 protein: CASSQGRQGPYGYTF. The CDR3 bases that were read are TGTGCCAGCAGCCAAGGGAGACAGGGCCCCTATGGC.

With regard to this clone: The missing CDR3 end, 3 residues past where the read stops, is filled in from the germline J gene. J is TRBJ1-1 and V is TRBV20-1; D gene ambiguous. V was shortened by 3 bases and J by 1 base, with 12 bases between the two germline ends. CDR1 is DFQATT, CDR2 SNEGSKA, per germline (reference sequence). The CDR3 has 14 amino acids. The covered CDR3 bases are TGCAGTGCTAGCCGCCTGGCTCGGAACACTGAA. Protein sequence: CSASRLARNTE. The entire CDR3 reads CSASRLARNTEAFF.

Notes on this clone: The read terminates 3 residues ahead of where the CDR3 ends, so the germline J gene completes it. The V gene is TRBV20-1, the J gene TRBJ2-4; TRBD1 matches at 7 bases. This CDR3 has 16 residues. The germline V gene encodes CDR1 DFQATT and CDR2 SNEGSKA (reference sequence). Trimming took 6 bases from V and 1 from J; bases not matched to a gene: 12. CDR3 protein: CSARGPLVLAKNIQYF. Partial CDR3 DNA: TGCAGTGCAAGGGGGCCGCTAGTTCTTGCCAAAAACATT.

The part of the CDR3 DNA that was read is TGCAGTGCTAGAGAAGGGGGCTTAGAGACG. Protein product: CSAREGGLET. Given in full, the CDR3 is CSAREGGLETQYF. This chain links TRBV20-1 with TRBJ2-3; the match to TRBD1 covers 7 bases. The observed sequence ends 3 residues before the CDR3 terminus, with the missing tail filled in from the germline J gene. CDR3 length equals 13 residues. CDR1 and CDR2 from the germline V gene are DFQATT and SNEGSKA (reference sequence).

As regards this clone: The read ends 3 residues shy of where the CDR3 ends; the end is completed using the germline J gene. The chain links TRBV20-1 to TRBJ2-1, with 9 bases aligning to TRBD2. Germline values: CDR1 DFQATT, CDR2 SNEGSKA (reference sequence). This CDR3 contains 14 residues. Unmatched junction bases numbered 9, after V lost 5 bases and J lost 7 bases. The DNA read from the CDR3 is TGCAGTGCTGAAGGCGGGGGGGCGAGGAATGAG. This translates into CSAEGGGARNE. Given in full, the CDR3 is CSAEGGGARNEQFF.

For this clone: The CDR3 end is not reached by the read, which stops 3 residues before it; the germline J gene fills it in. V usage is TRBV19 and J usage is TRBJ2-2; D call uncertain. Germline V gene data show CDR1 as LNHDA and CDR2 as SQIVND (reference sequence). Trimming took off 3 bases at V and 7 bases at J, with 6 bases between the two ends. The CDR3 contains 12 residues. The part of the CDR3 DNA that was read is TGTGCCAGTAGTATTCGTCGCGGGGAG. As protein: CASSIRRGE. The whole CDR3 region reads CASSIRRGELFF.

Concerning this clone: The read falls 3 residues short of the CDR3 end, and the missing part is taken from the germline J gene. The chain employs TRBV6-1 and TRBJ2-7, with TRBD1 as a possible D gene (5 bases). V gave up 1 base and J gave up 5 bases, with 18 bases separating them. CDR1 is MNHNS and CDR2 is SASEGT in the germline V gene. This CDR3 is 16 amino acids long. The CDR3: CASSEVGIWGGDEQYF. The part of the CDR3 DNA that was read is TGTGCCAGCAGTGAAGTGGGAATTTGGGGCGGTGACGAG.

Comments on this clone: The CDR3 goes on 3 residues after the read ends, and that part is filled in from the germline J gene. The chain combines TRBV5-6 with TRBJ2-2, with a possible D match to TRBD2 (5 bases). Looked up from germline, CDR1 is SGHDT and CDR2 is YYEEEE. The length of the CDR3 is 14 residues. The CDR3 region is CASSLRGLNEKLFF. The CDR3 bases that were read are TGTGCCAGCAGCTTAAGAGGGTTGAATGAAAAG.

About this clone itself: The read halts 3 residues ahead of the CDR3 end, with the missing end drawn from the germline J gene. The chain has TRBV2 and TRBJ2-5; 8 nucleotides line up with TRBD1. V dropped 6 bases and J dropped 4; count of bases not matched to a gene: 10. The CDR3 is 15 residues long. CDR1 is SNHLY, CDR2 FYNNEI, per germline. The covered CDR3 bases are TGTGCCAGCAGCGACGACAGGGGAAGTCGAGAGACC. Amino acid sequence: CASSDDRGSRET. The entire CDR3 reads CASSDDRGSRETQYF.

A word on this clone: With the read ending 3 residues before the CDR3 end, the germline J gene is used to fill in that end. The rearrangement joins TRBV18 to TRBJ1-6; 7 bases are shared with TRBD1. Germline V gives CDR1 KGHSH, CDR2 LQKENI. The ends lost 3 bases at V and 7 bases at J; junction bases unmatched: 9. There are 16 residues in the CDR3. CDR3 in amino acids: CASSPLGQLGNSPLHF. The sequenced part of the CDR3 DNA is TGTGCCAGCTCACCGCTGGGACAGCTAGGAAATTCACCC.

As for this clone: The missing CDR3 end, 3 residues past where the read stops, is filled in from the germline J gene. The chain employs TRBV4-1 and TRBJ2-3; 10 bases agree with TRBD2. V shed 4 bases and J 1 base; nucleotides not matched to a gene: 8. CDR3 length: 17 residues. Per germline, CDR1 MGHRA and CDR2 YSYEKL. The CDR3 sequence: CASSLRAGTSGTDTQYF. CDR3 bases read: TGCGCCAGCAGCCTACGGGCCGGGACTAGCGGCACAGATACG.

Here the CDR3 reads CASSLVPSPDTQYF. CDR3 DNA, as far as it was read: TGCGCCAGCAGCTTAGTACCTAGCCCAGATACC. The genes are TRBV5-1 and TRBJ2-5; D may be TRBD2 (5 bases). The DNA ends 3 residues before the CDR3 does, and the rest of the CDR3 is filled in from the germline J gene. This CDR3 comprises 14 residues. Germline V gene lookup returns CDR1 SGHRS and CDR2 YFSETQ. Using reference TRBV5-1 and TRBJ2-5 for the parts outside the CDR3, the full variable domain is KAGVTQTPRYLIKTRGQQVTLSCSPISGHRSVSWYQQTPGQGLQFLFEYFSETQRNKGNFPGRFSGRQFSNSRSEMNVSTLELGDSALYLCASSLVPSPDTQYFGPGTRLLVL.

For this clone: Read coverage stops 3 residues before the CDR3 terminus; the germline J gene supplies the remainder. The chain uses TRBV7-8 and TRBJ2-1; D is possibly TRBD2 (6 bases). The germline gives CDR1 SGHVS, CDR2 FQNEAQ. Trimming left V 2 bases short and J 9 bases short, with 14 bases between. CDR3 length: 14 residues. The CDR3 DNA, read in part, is TGTGCCAGCAGCTTAAATTCACGGGGGAGTGAG. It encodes CASSLNSRGSE. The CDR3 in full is CASSLNSRGSEQFF.